This T cell receptor (beta chain) came from a study of control samples from healthy donors and cancer patients. Assay: immunoSEQ multiplex PCR; the TCRdb copy retains only in-frame clones and omits some. The sample shows fewer than 120,000 clones, 85% to 90% of them seen only once. Per germline, CDR1 LGHDT and CDR2 YNNKEL (reference sequence). With V trimmed by 0 bases and J by 8 bases, 9 bases remained unmatched. This CDR3 is 16 amino acids long. The sequence came from a woman in her sixties or seventies with lung cancer. The rearrangement uses TRBV3-1 (or the pseudogene TRBV3-2) and TRBJ1-4; 7 nucleotides line up with TRBD1. Specimen: PBMCs. CDR3 region: CASSQDFTWDSEKLFF. DNA for the CDR3: TGTGCCAGCAGCCAAGATTTTACTTGGGACAGCGAAAAACTGTTTTTT.